Only one count was recorded for the clone carrying this T cell receptor (beta chain). Its cognate antigen is unknown. Via MiXCR, TCRdb re-called the reads, giving one row per CDR3 protein. The table lists fewer than 350,000 distinct CDR3 sequences, almost 30% of them singletons. This sample is part of a study of T cell repertoires in cytomegalovirus infection. CDR3 length: 15 amino acids. Germline V gene lookup returns CDR1 SGHAT and CDR2 FQDESV (reference sequence). V was pared by 2 bases and J by 9 bases, with 9 bases of the junction left unmatched. This specimen consisted of cultured PBMCs, obtained from culture after CMV antigen stimulation. This sequence joins TRBV11-1 and TRBJ2-1; 8 bases line up with TRBD2. The sequence was collected from a human donor in good health (CMV status not recorded). Some clones in this sample may be carry-over from other donors' samples. Here the CDR3 reads CASSLLSGAAGEQFF. In nucleotides, the CDR3 is TGTGCCAGCAGCTTACTTAGCGGGGCGGCGGGTGAGCAGTTCTTC.